The next 22 T cell receptor beta chains were all read from a single sample in a study of cytomegalovirus exposure and HLA in healthy donors. 60 Vbeta and 13 Jbeta primers were used in PCR. Using immunoSEQ multiplex PCR, the repertoire was profiled, and TCRdb retains in-frame clones only, with some absent. The sample includes about 130,000 clones, 75% to 85% of them seen just once. The sequencing input was PBMCs. The receptors shown here come from a girl aged 2-10 years in good health and CMV-seronegative.

The chain couples TRBV7-9 to TRBJ1-1; D not certain. With 1 base removed from V and 0 bases from J, the gap between germline ends came to 15 bases. There are 17 residues in the CDR3. Germline values: CDR1 SEHNR, CDR2 FQNEAQ (reference sequence). The CDR3 DNA is TGTGCCAGCAGCTTAGGCAGTGGCCCCTTTATGAACACTGAAGCTTTCTTT. Residues: CASSLGSGPFMNTEAFF.

V gene TRBV7-2 combines with J gene TRBJ1-2; TRBD1 aligns across 12 bases. The germline V gene encodes CDR1 SGHTA and CDR2 FQGNSA. Unmatched junction bases numbered 15, after V lost 5 bases and J lost 8 bases. CDR3 length: 17 residues. CDR3 residues: CASSPTRDRGRTGGYTF. The CDR3 DNA is TGTGCCAGCAGCCCGACCCGGGACAGGGGGCGAACGGGAGGCTACACCTTC. The variable domain in full, with the rest retrieved from reference TRBV7-2 and TRBJ1-2, is GAGVSQSPSNKVTEKGKDVELRCDPISGHTALYWYRQSLGQGLEFLIYFQGNSAPDKSGLPSDRFSAERTGGSVSTLTIQRTQQEDSAVYLCASSPTRDRGRTGGYTFGSGTRLTVV.

CDR3 coding DNA: TGTGCCAGCAGCTTATCAGGGCTCCAAGAGACCCAGTACTTC. This gives the protein CASSLSGLQETQYF. The V and J genes are TRBV7-6 and TRBJ2-5; D may be TRBD1 (5 bases). Germline V gene sequence: CDR1 SGHVS, CDR2 FNYEAQ. This CDR3 region has 14 residues. With 2 bases removed from V and 1 base from J, the gap between germline ends came to 8 bases.

The gene calls are TRBV15 and TRBJ2-1; D might be TRBD2 (5 bases). The CDR3 length is 15 residues. The V end was cut by 3 bases, the J end by 4 bases, with 13 bases between. The germline V gene has CDR1 LNHNV and CDR2 YYDKDF (reference sequence). The CDR3 bases are TGTGCCACCAGCAGTATCCTTGCGGGTTACAATGAGCAGTTCTTC. Protein product: CATSSILAGYNEQFF.

This chain uses TRBV7-3 with TRBJ2-3; D may be TRBD2 (6 bases). Germline assignment: CDR1 SGHTA and CDR2 FQGTGA. This CDR3 region has 15 residues. V was pared by 1 base and J by 1 base, with 9 bases between. The CDR3 coding sequence is TGTGCCAGCAGCTTAAACGGCGGGGGCACAGATACGCAGTATTTT. Translated, it gives CASSLNGGGTDTQYF.

The rearrangement joins TRBV4-1 to TRBJ1-1, with no clear D. CDR1 is MGHRA, CDR2 YSYEKL, per germline. V shed 1 base and J shed 3 bases, with 3 bases lying between them. This CDR3 contains 12 residues. The CDR3 coding sequence is TGCGCCAGCAGCCAAGCAGACACTGAAGCTTTCTTT. Its protein is CASSQADTEAFF.

The chain recombines TRBV4-1 with TRBJ2-7; TRBD2 agrees at 10 bases. CDR1 is MGHRA, CDR2 YSYEKL, per germline. The V and J ends lost 5 bases and 0 bases, in that order; junction bases with no gene match: 4. The CDR3 extends over 15 amino acids. Written as DNA, the CDR3 is TGCGCCAGCAGCAAACCTAGCGGGGGCTCCTACGAGCAGTACTTC. Translated, it gives CASSKPSGGSYEQYF.

V and J are TRBV14 and TRBJ2-2; D is unclear. The CDR3 is 15 residues long. The germline V and J ends were trimmed by 1 base and 5 bases, with 11 bases remaining between them. CDR1 and CDR2 (germline): SGHDN, FVKESK. The CDR3 nucleotides read TGTGCCAGCAGCCAAGGGCTTTCCCTTACCGGGGAGCTGTTTTTT. Translating it yields CASSQGLSLTGELFF.

This chain uses TRBV2 with TRBJ2-2; no firm D call. Trimming took 9 bases from V and 2 from J, leaving 16 bases between them. The CDR3 sequence is 15 residues long. Germline CDR1 is SNHLY and CDR2 is FYNNEI. This CDR3 reads CARPLTETNTGELFF. In nucleotides, the CDR3 is TGTGCCAGACCGCTGACGGAGACCAACACCGGGGAGCTGTTTTTT.

The V gene is TRBV27, the J gene TRBJ1-5; a possible D gene is TRBD1 (5 bases). This CDR3 is built from 14 residues. With 6 bases removed from V and 1 base from J, the gap between germline ends came to 10 bases. Germline V gene lookup returns CDR1 MNHEY and CDR2 SMNVEV (reference sequence). The CDR3 sequence is CASSWRGSNQPQHF. As DNA, the CDR3 is TGTGCCAGCAGCTGGAGGGGAAGCAATCAGCCCCAGCATTTT.

This sequence joins TRBV11-3 and TRBJ2-1; TRBD2 might be the D (5 bases). Trimming took 3 bases from V and 0 from J, leaving 9 bases between them. Germline V gene data show CDR1 as SGHNT and CDR2 as YENEEA. This CDR3 comprises 15 residues. The CDR3 bases are TGTGCCAGCAGCTTTAGCGCAAGCTCCTACAATGAGCAGTTCTTC. This translates into CASSFSASSYNEQFF.

CDR3 sequence reads: CASSPGGGPADTQYF. DNA of the CDR3: TGTGCCAGCAGCCCGGGAGGGGGCCCGGCGGATACGCAGTATTTT. This chain joins TRBV5-4 and TRBJ2-3, with D possibly being TRBD2 (8 bases). Trimming shortened V by 4 bases and J by 6 bases, and 18 bases separated the two germline ends. The CDR3 extends over 15 amino acids. Germline loops: CDR1 SGHNT, CDR2 YYREEE (reference sequence).

The chain joins TRBV7-2 to TRBJ1-2; 10 nucleotides align to TRBD1. The germline gives CDR1 SGHTA, CDR2 FQGNSA. The CDR3 sequence is 16 residues long. After removal of 2 bases from V and 7 bases from J, the junction contained 10 bases not matched to a gene. This CDR3 is CASSLPSDRGLGGYTF. In DNA form, the CDR3 reads TGTGCCAGCAGCTTACCCTCAGACAGGGGGCTAGGTGGCTACACCTTC.

The V call is TRBV4-2, the J call TRBJ2-7; 7 bases match TRBD2. Trimming cost V 0 bases and J 4 bases; bases outside gene matches: 6. The CDR3 covers 15 residues. Germline V lookup: CDR1 LGHNA, CDR2 YNFKEQ. CDR3 sequence reads: CASSQDAGVRYEQYF. The CDR3 DNA is TGTGCCAGCAGCCAAGATGCGGGAGTAAGATACGAGCAGTACTTC.

The DNA for the CDR3 is TGTGCCAGCAGCAGTGGAGCGGGGGGGCTGTACAATGAGCAGTTCTTC. This gives the protein CASSSGAGGLYNEQFF. The genes are TRBV5-4 and TRBJ2-1; TRBD2 aligns across 10 bases. The J segment lost 4 bases and the V segment lost 4 bases, leaving 8 bases of the junction unmatched. CDR1 SGHNT and CDR2 YYREEE come from the germline V gene (reference sequence). This CDR3 has 16 residues.

The chain is built from TRBV5-1 and TRBJ2-7, with TRBD1 matching over 9 bases. Trimming cost V 4 bases and J 7 bases; bases outside gene matches: 12. Per germline, CDR1 SGHRS and CDR2 YFSETQ. The CDR3 sequence is 15 residues long. In DNA, the CDR3 is TGCGCCAGCAGCGAGTTCGCGGGACAGGGTCGAGAGCAGTACTTC. Translation gives CASSEFAGQGREQYF. The full variable domain, its missing parts supplied by reference TRBV5-1 and TRBJ2-7, is KAGVTQTPRYLIKTRGQQVTLSCSPISGHRSVSWYQQTPGQGLQFLFEYFSETQRNKGNFPGRFSGRQFSNSRSEMNVSTLELGDSALYLCASSEFAGQGREQYFGPGTRLTVT.

The CDR3 bases are TGTGCCAGCAGCGTAGGAGGGACAGGACGAGACAATGAGCAGTTCTTC. This sequence encodes CASSVGGTGRDNEQFF. V usage is TRBV9 and J usage is TRBJ2-1, with 8 bases that match TRBD1. Germline assignment: CDR1 SGDLS and CDR2 YYNGEE. The trim removed 0 bases at V and 5 bases at J, leaving 7 bases unmatched. CDR3 size: 16 residues.

The chain links TRBV10-2 to TRBJ1-6; D is ambiguous. CDR1 is WSHSY, CDR2 SAAADI, per germline. The CDR3 runs to 12 residues. With 6 bases removed from V and 5 bases from J, the gap between germline ends came to 5 bases. CDR3 nucleotides: TGCGCCAGCAGACAGAATAATTCACCCCTCCACTTT. It encodes CASRQNNSPLHF.

The V call is TRBV4-1, the J call TRBJ2-3; D gene unclear. Germline V gene sequence: CDR1 MGHRA, CDR2 YSYEKL. With 3 bases removed from V and 3 bases from J, the gap between germline ends came to 4 bases. CDR3 size: 12 residues. DNA for the CDR3: TGCGCCAGCAGCCAGTTAACAGATACGCAGTATTTT. It encodes CASSQLTDTQYF.

V usage is TRBV11-2 and J usage is TRBJ1-1; D is unresolved. From germline, CDR1 is SGHAT and CDR2 FQNNGV. V was shortened by 3 bases and J by 1 base, with 9 bases between the two germline ends. This CDR3 spans 14 amino acids. CDR3 nucleotides: TGTGCCAGCAGCTTGGCCGGGAGGAACACTGAAGCTTTCTTT. Its protein is CASSLAGRNTEAFF. Supplemented by reference TRBV11-2 and TRBJ1-1, the full variable domain reads EAGVAQSPRYKIIEKRQSVAFWCNPISGHATLYWYQQILGQGPKLLIQFQNNGVVDDSQLPKDRFSAERLKGVDSTLKIQPAKLEDSAVYLCASSLAGRNTEAFFGQGTRLTVV.

The rearrangement links TRBV9 to TRBJ2-5, with a possible D match to TRBD2 (5 bases). This CDR3 is 13 amino acids long. Germline CDR1 is SGDLS and CDR2 is YYNGEE. The V end lost 0 bases, the J end lost 5 bases, and 8 bases lay between the germline ends. In DNA form, the CDR3 reads TGTGCCAGCAGCGTAGGAGGGATGGAGACCCAGTACTTC. It encodes CASSVGGMETQYF.

The chain links TRBV29-1 to TRBJ1-2; D unclear. V was cut by 0 bases and J by 4 bases, with 6 bases left in between. CDR1 SQVTM and CDR2 ANQGSEA come from the germline V gene. The CDR3 is made up of 12 amino acids. CDR3 protein: CSVEEGSYGYTF. The CDR3 region has the DNA TGCAGCGTTGAAGAGGGGAGCTATGGCTACACCTTC.